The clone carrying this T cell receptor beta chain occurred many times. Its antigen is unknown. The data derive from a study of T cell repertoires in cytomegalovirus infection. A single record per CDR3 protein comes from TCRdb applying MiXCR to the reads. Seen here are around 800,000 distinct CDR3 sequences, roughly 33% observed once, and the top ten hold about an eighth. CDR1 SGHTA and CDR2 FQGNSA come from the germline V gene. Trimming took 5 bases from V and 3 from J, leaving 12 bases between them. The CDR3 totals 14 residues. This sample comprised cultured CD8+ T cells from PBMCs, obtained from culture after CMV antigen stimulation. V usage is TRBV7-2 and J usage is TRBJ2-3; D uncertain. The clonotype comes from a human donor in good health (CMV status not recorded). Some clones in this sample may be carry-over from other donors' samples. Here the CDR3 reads CASSVGPETDTQYF. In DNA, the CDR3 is TGTGCCAGCAGCGTCGGCCCGGAGACAGATACGCAGTATTTT.